Each of the 32 T cell receptor beta chains below was sequenced from the same sample in a study of T cell responses to AZD1222 COVID-19 vaccine. Assay used: immunoSEQ multiplex PCR; TCRdb lists only in-frame clones, some missing. The data show hundreds of thousands of clones, under 95% seen once. Specimen: peripheral blood, collected on day 0 of MenACWY control vaccination. These receptors were taken from an adult in good health.

For the CDR3, the DNA is TGCAGTGCTATCCGGGCTGAAGCTTTCTTT. Protein: CSAIRAEAFF. The chain combines TRBV20-1 with TRBJ1-1; no clear D. V was clipped by 4 bases and J by 6 bases, with 6 bases between them. CDR1 and CDR2 (germline): DFQATT, SNEGSKA (reference sequence). The CDR3 is made up of 10 amino acids.

The chain has TRBV19 and TRBJ1-5; 8 bases line up with TRBD1. This CDR3 region has 15 residues. Germline assignment: CDR1 LNHDA and CDR2 SQIVND (reference sequence). J lost 0 bases, V lost 6 bases, and 4 bases had no gene match. The CDR3 spells CASSRDRGSNQPQHF. CDR3 sequence (DNA): TGTGCCAGTAGCAGAGACAGGGGTAGCAATCAGCCCCAGCATTTT.

V gene TRBV21-1 combines with J gene TRBJ2-7; the D call in the table, TRBD2, was not verified against the DNA. TRBV21-1 is an annotated pseudogene. The CDR3 is 12 residues long. CDR3 residues: CASSPGAYEQYF. The DNA of the CDR3 is TGTGCCAGCAGCCCCGGTGCCTACGAGCAGTACTTC.

The V and J genes are TRBV5-5 and TRBJ2-5; D is uncertain. Trimming removed 3 bases at V and 5 bases at J, with 11 bases between. Germline V CDR1 and CDR2: SGHKS, YYEKEE (reference sequence). The CDR3 runs to 13 residues. This chain's CDR3 is CASSYPVGETQYF. The CDR3 DNA is TGTGCCAGCAGCTACCCAGTCGGGGAGACCCAGTACTTC.

This clone was seen once. CDR3 sequence: CASSLERDVGTEAFF. CDR3 nucleotides: TGTGCCAGCAGCTTAGAGCGGGACGTAGGCACTGAAGCTTTCTTT. The J gene is TRBJ1-1, the V gene TRBV13; a possible D gene is TRBD1 (5 bases). CDR1 is PRHDT and CDR2 is FYEKMQ in the germline V gene (reference sequence). CDR3 length equals 15 residues. The V end lost 1 base, the J end lost 4 bases, and 13 bases lay between the germline ends.

The rearrangement links TRBV11-3 to TRBJ2-6; D perhaps matches TRBD1 (6 bases). The V and J ends lost 3 bases and 0 bases respectively, with 9 bases between them. Germline assignment: CDR1 SGHNT and CDR2 YENEEA. The CDR3 has 16 amino acids. CDR3 sequence (DNA): TGTGCCAGCAGCTTTACAGGGAGCTCTGGGGCCAACGTCCTGACTTTC. Encoded protein: CASSFTGSSGANVLTF.

This clone was seen once. V usage is TRBV6-5 and J usage is TRBJ2-2, with D unclear. The length of the CDR3 is 13 residues. Germline V gene sequence: CDR1 MNHEY, CDR2 SVGAGI. The V gene lost 5 bases and the J gene lost 6 bases, with 10 bases spanning the gap. CDR3 region: CASSNLLSGELFF. The DNA of the CDR3 is TGTGCCAGCAGTAACCTTTTGTCCGGGGAGCTGTTTTTT.

The chain employs TRBV7-2 and TRBJ1-5; D is uncertain. From germline, CDR1 is SGHTA and CDR2 FQGNSA. The germline V and J ends were trimmed by 5 bases and 0 bases, with 11 bases remaining between them. This CDR3 has 15 residues. The CDR3, as DNA: TGTGCCAGCAGCCTCACTTTATATAGCAATCAGCCCCAGCATTTT. It yields the protein CASSLTLYSNQPQHF.

This chain joins TRBV9 and TRBJ2-3, with TRBD2 as a possible D gene (5 bases). V gave up 0 bases and J gave up 1 base, with 9 bases separating them. The CDR3 extends over 15 amino acids. In germline, CDR1 is SGDLS, CDR2 YYNGEE. The CDR3 DNA sequence: TGTGCCAGCAGCGTAGGGGATAGCGGCACAGATACGCAGTATTTT. Translation: CASSVGDSGTDTQYF.

V gene TRBV30 combines with J gene TRBJ2-7; 8 bases agree with TRBD1. Germline trimming cut 4 bases from V and 1 base from J; bases unmatched to any gene: 0. CDR3 length equals 12 residues. Germline CDR1 reads GTSNPN; CDR2 reads SVGIG (reference sequence). This CDR3 is CAWNRGSYEQYF. In nucleotides, the CDR3 is TGTGCCTGGAACAGGGGGTCCTACGAGCAGTACTTC. Complete variable domain (other parts from reference TRBV30 and TRBJ2-7): SQTIHQWPATLVQPVGSPLSLECTVEGTSNPNLYWYRQAAGRGLQLLFYSVGIGQISSEVPQNLSASRPQDRQFILSSKKLLLSDSGFYLCAWNRGSYEQYFGPGTRLTVT.

The chain uses TRBV6-5 and TRBJ1-6; 9 bases align to TRBD1. From germline, CDR1 is MNHEY and CDR2 SVGAGI. This CDR3 has 14 residues. V shed 6 bases, J shed 8 bases, and the junction held 5 bases outside the gene matches. Here the CDR3 DNA reads TGTGCCAGCAGAGGGACAGGGAAATATTCACCCCTCCACTTT. Its translation is CASRGTGKYSPLHF.

In this sample, this clone turned up a few times. CDR3 sequence reads: CASSRGQIDNSPLHF. The CDR3 DNA sequence: TGTGCCAGCTCACGAGGACAGATAGATAATTCACCCCTCCACTTT. The V and J genes are TRBV18 and TRBJ1-6, with D possibly TRBD1 on 6 matching bases. This CDR3 has 15 amino acids. Germline V gene sequence: CDR1 KGHSH, CDR2 LQKENI. Trimming pared 4 bases from V and 5 bases from J, leaving 12 bases between.

CDR3 nucleotides: TGTGCCAGCAGCTTAGCGGGGGACAAAAACATTCAGTACTTC. Amino acids: CASSLAGDKNIQYF. The chain is built from TRBV7-9 and TRBJ2-4; D may correspond to TRBD1 or TRBD2 (5 bases each). The germline CDR1 and CDR2 sequences are SEHNR and FQNEAQ (reference sequence). The CDR3 runs 14 residues. V was trimmed by 0 bases and J by 3 bases, leaving 6 bases between them.

This sequence joins TRBV19 and TRBJ2-3; D may be TRBD1 (5 bases). The CDR3 covers 13 residues. Looked up from germline, CDR1 is LNHDA and CDR2 is SQIVND (reference sequence). With 10 bases removed from V and 5 bases from J, the gap between germline ends came to 16 bases. CDR3 sequence: CAISTEWGDTQYF. The CDR3 region has the DNA TGTGCCATTTCGACAGAATGGGGAGATACGCAGTATTTT.

V and J are TRBV2 and TRBJ2-5; 11 bases are a match to TRBD1. This CDR3 is built from 16 residues. Germline loops: CDR1 SNHLY, CDR2 FYNNEI. Trimming cost V 2 bases and J 6 bases; bases outside gene matches: 8. CDR3 in DNA: TGTGCCAGCAGTGAATCGGGGACAGGGGGATGGAAGACCCAGTACTTC. It specifies CASSESGTGGWKTQYF.

V usage is TRBV7-9 and J usage is TRBJ2-1; D might be TRBD2 (6 bases). Germline V CDR1 and CDR2: SEHNR, FQNEAQ (reference sequence). The V end lost 0 bases, the J end lost 7 bases, and 10 bases lay between the germline ends. The CDR3 length is 14 residues. CDR3: CASSLAGGVNEQFF. The DNA of the CDR3 is TGTGCCAGCAGCTTAGCGGGGGGAGTTAATGAGCAGTTCTTC.

V gene TRBV6-1 combines with J gene TRBJ2-3, with 8 bases lining up with TRBD2. The V gene's germline CDR1 is MNHNS and CDR2 SASEGT. The J segment lost 4 bases and the V segment lost 3 bases, leaving 6 bases of the junction unmatched. The CDR3 covers 15 residues. CDR3 sequence: CASSETGTRSDTQYF. Written as DNA, the CDR3 is TGTGCCAGCAGTGAGACCGGGACTAGATCAGATACGCAGTATTTT.

Of note for this clone: Other DNA variants within this sample encode the same CDR3. The chain couples TRBV20-1 to TRBJ1-2; D remains ambiguous. Looked up from germline, CDR1 is DFQATT and CDR2 is SNEGSKA (reference sequence). Trimming stripped 1 base from V and 4 bases from J, with 4 bases between. The CDR3 length is 11 residues. For the CDR3, the DNA is TGCAGTGCTAGAGGAGGCTATGGCTACACCTTC. Residues: CSARGGYGYTF.

The J gene is TRBJ1-2, the V gene TRBV12-3 or TRBV12-4; TRBD1 is a possible D gene (5 bases). V was clipped by 8 bases and J by 13 bases, with 14 bases between them. CDR3 length equals 10 residues. Here the CDR3 reads CASGYRDLTF. The CDR3 nucleotides are TGTGCCAGCGGGTACCGGGACCTCACCTTC.

In this sample, this clone turned up once. This sequence joins TRBV18 and TRBJ1-1, with D perhaps TRBD1 (6 bases). From germline, CDR1 is KGHSH and CDR2 LQKENI. The CDR3 has 14 residues. The V end lost 3 bases, the J end lost 0 bases, and 8 bases lay between the germline ends. Here the CDR3 reads CASSPRQVNTEAFF. The CDR3 DNA is TGTGCCAGCTCACCCAGACAGGTGAACACTGAAGCTTTCTTT.

This clone turned up a few times. CDR3 sequence reads: CASSLVQGRNYGYTF. CDR3 nucleotide sequence: TGTGCCAGCAGCTTAGTTCAGGGGAGAAACTATGGCTACACCTTC. The chain recombines TRBV13 with TRBJ1-2; a possible D gene is TRBD1 (6 bases). The CDR3 covers 15 residues. Trimming removed 1 base from V and 2 bases from J, with 11 bases in between. From germline, CDR1 is PRHDT and CDR2 FYEKMQ (reference sequence).

The J gene is TRBJ1-6, the V gene TRBV2; tentatively, D is TRBD1 (5 bases). Germline-derived CDR1 and CDR2 are SNHLY and FYNNEI. The CDR3 runs 14 residues. Between the trimmed V and J ends, which lost 5 bases and 5 bases, there was a span of 10 bases. CDR3 in DNA: TGTGCCAGCAGTCGAGACAGCCATAATTCACCCCTCCACTTT. Translation gives CASSRDSHNSPLHF.

The CDR3 reads CASRQPRIIPGNTIYF. In DNA, the CDR3 is TGTGCCAGCAGGCAACCCCGGATTATCCCTGGAAACACCATATATTTT. The chain recombines TRBV27 with TRBJ1-3; D ambiguous. CDR3 length: 16 amino acids. Trimming cost V 6 bases and J 2 bases, with 17 bases left between them. The germline V gene encodes CDR1 MNHEY and CDR2 SMNVEV (reference sequence).

This chain uses TRBV9 with TRBJ2-5, with 9 bases that match TRBD1. The V gene end was trimmed by 3 bases and the J gene end by 5 bases; junction bases not matched to a gene: 8. The length of the CDR3 is 15 residues. CDR1 and CDR2 from the germline V gene are SGDLS and YYNGEE. The CDR3 loop reads CASSARDRAIETQYF. In nucleotides, the CDR3 is TGTGCCAGCAGCGCCCGGGACAGGGCGATCGAGACCCAGTACTTC. Complete variable domain (other parts from reference TRBV9 and TRBJ2-5): DSGVTQTPKHLITATGQRVTLRCSPRSGDLSVYWYQQSLDQGLQFLIQYYNGEERAKGNILERFSAQQFPDLHSELNLSSLELGDSALYFCASSARDRAIETQYFGPGTRLLVL.

The chain joins TRBV15 to TRBJ1-3; tentative D call: TRBD1 (6 bases). The CDR3 contains 16 residues. Germline assignment: CDR1 LNHNV and CDR2 YYDKDF (reference sequence). Trimming cost V 3 bases and J 3 bases, with 15 bases left between them. CDR3 DNA sequence: TGTGCCACCAGCAGTGAACAGGGATTCTTTGGAAACACCATATATTTT. It translates to CATSSEQGFFGNTIYF. The full variable domain, its missing parts supplied by reference TRBV15 and TRBJ1-3, is DAMVIQNPRYQVTQFGKPVTLSCSQTLNHNVMYWYQQKSSQAPKLLFHYYDKDFNNEADTPDNFQSRRPNTSFCFLDIRSPGLGDTAMYLCATSSEQGFFGNTIYFGEGSWLTVV.

The V call is TRBV3-1 (or the pseudogene TRBV3-2), the J call TRBJ2-1; TRBD2 matches at 14 bases. CDR1 is LGHDT, CDR2 YNNKEL, per germline (reference sequence). The CDR3 spans 15 residues. V lost 4 bases, J lost 10 bases, and 6 bases stayed unmatched. The CDR3 is CASSLGLAGGREQFF. The CDR3 DNA sequence: TGTGCCAGCAGCCTTGGACTAGCGGGGGGACGGGAGCAGTTCTTC.

The rearrangement links TRBV18 to TRBJ1-2; D is perhaps TRBD1 (6 bases). The germline V gene has CDR1 KGHSH and CDR2 LQKENI. V lost 2 bases, J lost 2 bases, and 15 bases lay in between. CDR3 length equals 16 residues. The CDR3 region is CASSPTGNLLNYGYTF. CDR3 DNA: TGTGCCAGCTCACCAACAGGGAACCTCCTAAACTATGGCTACACCTTC.

In DNA, the CDR3 is TGTGCCTGGAGTGTTAGGGACAGATTAACCTTTAGCAATCAGCCCCAGCATTTT. Amino acid sequence: CAWSVRDRLTFSNQPQHF. The rearrangement links TRBV30 to TRBJ1-5; 7 bases agree with TRBD1. The J segment lost 0 bases and the V segment lost 0 bases, leaving 11 bases of the junction unmatched. The CDR3 has 18 amino acids. Germline assignment: CDR1 GTSNPN and CDR2 SVGIG (reference sequence).

The chain joins TRBV20-1 to TRBJ2-5; D uncertain. Germline CDR1 reads DFQATT; CDR2 reads SNEGSKA (reference sequence). The CDR3 contains 11 residues. V shed 2 bases and J shed 3 bases, with 4 bases lying between them. The CDR3 spells CSARKKETQYF. The CDR3 DNA reads TGCAGTGCTAGAAAGAAAGAGACCCAGTACTTC.

The chain joins TRBV6-5 to TRBJ1-1; D remains ambiguous. The germline V and J ends were trimmed by 7 bases and 5 bases, with 17 bases remaining between them. CDR1 MNHEY and CDR2 SVGAGI come from the germline V gene. The CDR3 contains 14 residues. The CDR3 DNA sequence: TGTGCCAGCAATAACTATGCACGGGCGACTGAAGCTTTCTTT. Its translation: CASNNYARATEAFF.

This clone showed up just once. The rearrangement joins TRBV3-1 (or the pseudogene TRBV3-2) to TRBJ2-3; no definite D call. The CDR3 spans 15 residues. From germline, CDR1 is LGHDT and CDR2 YNNKEL (reference sequence). Trimming took 4 bases from V and 4 from J, leaving 15 bases between them. The CDR3 here is CASSPGWASSDTQYF. The CDR3 region has the DNA TGTGCCAGCAGCCCAGGTTGGGCGAGCTCAGATACGCAGTATTTT.

J is TRBJ1-1 and V is TRBV21-1; the table's D call, TRBD1, was not checked against the DNA. TRBV21-1 corresponds to a pseudogene. This CDR3 is built from 12 residues. The CDR3, as DNA: TGTGCCAGCAGCAACGGACAGCTTGAAGCTTTCTTT. Translated, it gives CASSNGQLEAFF.